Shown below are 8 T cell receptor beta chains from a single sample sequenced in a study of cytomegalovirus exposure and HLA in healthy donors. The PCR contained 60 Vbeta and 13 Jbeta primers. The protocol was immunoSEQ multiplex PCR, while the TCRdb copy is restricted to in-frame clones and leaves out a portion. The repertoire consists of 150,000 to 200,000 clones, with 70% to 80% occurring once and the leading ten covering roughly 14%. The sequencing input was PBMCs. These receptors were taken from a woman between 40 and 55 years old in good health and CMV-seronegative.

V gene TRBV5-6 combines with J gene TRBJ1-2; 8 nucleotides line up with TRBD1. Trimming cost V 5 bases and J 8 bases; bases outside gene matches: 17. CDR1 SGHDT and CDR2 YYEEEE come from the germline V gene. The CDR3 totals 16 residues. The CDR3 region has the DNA TGTGCCAGCAGTTTGTGGGACAGGCCCAATTCCGGGGGCTACACCTTC. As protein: CASSLWDRPNSGGYTF.

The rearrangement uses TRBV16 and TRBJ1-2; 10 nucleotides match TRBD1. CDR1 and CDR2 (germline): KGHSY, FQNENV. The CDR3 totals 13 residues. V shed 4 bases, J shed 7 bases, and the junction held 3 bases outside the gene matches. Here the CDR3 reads CASSPGQGTGYTF. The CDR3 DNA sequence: TGTGCCAGCAGCCCGGGACAGGGGACTGGCTACACCTTC.

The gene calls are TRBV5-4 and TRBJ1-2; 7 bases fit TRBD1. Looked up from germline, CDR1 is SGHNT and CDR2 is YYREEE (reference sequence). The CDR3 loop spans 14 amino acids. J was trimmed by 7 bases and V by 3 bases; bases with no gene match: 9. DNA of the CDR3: TGTGCCAGCAGCTCTTCAGGGGGGTCGGGTGGCTACACCTTC. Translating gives CASSSSGGSGGYTF.

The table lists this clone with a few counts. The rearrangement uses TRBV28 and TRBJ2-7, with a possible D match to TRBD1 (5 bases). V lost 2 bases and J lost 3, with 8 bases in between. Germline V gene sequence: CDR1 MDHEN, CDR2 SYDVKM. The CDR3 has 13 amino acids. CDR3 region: CASSLLTGYEQYF. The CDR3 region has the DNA TGTGCCAGCAGTTTACTAACAGGCTACGAGCAGTACTTC.

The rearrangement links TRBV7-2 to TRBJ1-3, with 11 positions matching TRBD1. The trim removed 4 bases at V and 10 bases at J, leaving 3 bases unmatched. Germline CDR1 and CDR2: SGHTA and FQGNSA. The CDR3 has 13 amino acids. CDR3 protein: CASSYGTGGTIYF. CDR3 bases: TGTGCCAGCAGCTATGGGACAGGGGGAACCATATATTTT. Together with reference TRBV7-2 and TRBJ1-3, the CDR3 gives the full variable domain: GAGVSQSPSNKVTEKGKDVELRCDPISGHTALYWYRQSLGQGLEFLIYFQGNSAPDKSGLPSDRFSAERTGGSVSTLTIQRTQQEDSAVYLCASSYGTGGTIYFGEGSWLTVV.

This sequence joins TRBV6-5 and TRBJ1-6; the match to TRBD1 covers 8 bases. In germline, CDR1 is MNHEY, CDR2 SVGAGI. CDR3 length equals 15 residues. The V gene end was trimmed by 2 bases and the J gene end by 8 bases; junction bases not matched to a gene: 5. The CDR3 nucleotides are TGTGCCAGCAGTTACACCCAGGGGGCTGATTCACCCCTCCACTTT. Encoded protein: CASSYTQGADSPLHF.

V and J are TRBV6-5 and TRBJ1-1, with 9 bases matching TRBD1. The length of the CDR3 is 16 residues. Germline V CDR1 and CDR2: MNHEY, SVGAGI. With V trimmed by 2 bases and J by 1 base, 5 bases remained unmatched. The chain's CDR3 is CASSYKEGQGNTEAFF. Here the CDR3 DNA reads TGTGCCAGCAGTTACAAGGAGGGACAGGGGAACACTGAAGCTTTCTTT.

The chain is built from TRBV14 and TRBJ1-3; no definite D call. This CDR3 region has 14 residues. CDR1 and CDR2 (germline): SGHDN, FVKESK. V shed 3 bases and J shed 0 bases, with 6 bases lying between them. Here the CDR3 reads CASSHSPSGNTIYF. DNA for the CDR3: TGTGCCAGCAGCCACTCCCCCTCTGGAAACACCATATATTTT.